These 20 T cell receptor beta chains originate from one sample sequenced in a study of blood T cell repertoires in COVID-19. Generated by immunoSEQ multiplex PCR, the TCRdb table keeps only in-frame clones and is missing some. The sample contains tens of thousands of clones, 85% of which appear only once. The sequencing sample was made of peripheral blood. These receptors came from a human donor in a cohort sampled during active COVID-19.

J is TRBJ1-3 and V is TRBV3-1 (or the pseudogene TRBV3-2); D may be TRBD1 (5 bases). In germline, CDR1 is LGHDT, CDR2 YNNKEL (reference sequence). Deletions cut 4 bases from V and 3 bases from J, with 10 bases between. This CDR3 comprises 14 residues. Here the CDR3 DNA reads TGTGCCAGCAGCCTGACAGACAGTGGAAACACCATATATTTT. The encoded protein is CASSLTDSGNTIYF.

The chain joins TRBV5-1 to TRBJ2-3; 8 bases agree with TRBD1. In germline, CDR1 is SGHRS, CDR2 YFSETQ. V lost 3 bases and J lost 0; bases outside the gene matches: 3. The CDR3 covers 15 residues. CDR3 protein: CASSSDRASTDTQYF. DNA for the CDR3: TGCGCCAGCAGCTCGGACAGGGCTAGCACAGATACGCAGTATTTT.

V is TRBV3-1 (or the pseudogene TRBV3-2) and J is TRBJ2-2, with D perhaps matching TRBD2 (5 bases). Germline loops: CDR1 LGHDT, CDR2 YNNKEL (reference sequence). V lost 1 base and J 8 bases, leaving 14 bases between the germline ends. The CDR3 sequence is 15 residues long. The CDR3 reads CASSQAVLALGELFF. The CDR3 DNA sequence: TGTGCCAGCAGCCAAGCGGTCCTAGCCCTTGGGGAGCTGTTTTTT.

This clone was recorded once. The chain recombines TRBV2 with TRBJ1-2; D is ambiguous. In germline, CDR1 is SNHLY, CDR2 FYNNEI. V shed 8 bases and J shed 6 bases, with 7 bases lying between them. The CDR3 runs to 10 residues. DNA of the CDR3: TGTGCCAGCTGGGGAGATGGCTACACCTTC. Residues: CASWGDGYTF.

The chain combines TRBV3-1 (or the pseudogene TRBV3-2) with TRBJ2-1; TRBD1 is a possible D gene (6 bases). The ends were cut back, 4 bases at V and 10 bases at J, with 11 bases in the middle. This CDR3 region has 12 residues. The V gene's germline CDR1 is LGHDT and CDR2 YNNKEL (reference sequence). In DNA, the CDR3 is TGTGCCAGCAGCCCACAGGGCCGGGAGCAGTTCTTC. Its protein is CASSPQGREQFF.

The chain combines TRBV2 with TRBJ1-5; possible D gene TRBD1, 5 bases. Trimming removed 3 bases at V and 6 bases at J, with 12 bases between. The CDR3 has 14 residues. Germline V gene lookup returns CDR1 SNHLY and CDR2 FYNNEI. In DNA form, the CDR3 reads TGTGCCAGCAGTGAGATGGGGGGTAGTCAGCCCCAGCATTTT. Its translation is CASSEMGGSQPQHF.

The genes are TRBV5-1 and TRBJ2-6; a possible D gene is TRBD1 (5 bases). CDR1 and CDR2 from the germline V gene are SGHRS and YFSETQ. CDR3 length: 15 residues. Trimming left V 0 bases short and J 3 bases short, with 7 bases between. The CDR3 protein is CASSLAQGGANVLTF. The CDR3 DNA sequence: TGCGCCAGCAGCTTGGCGCAGGGTGGGGCCAACGTCCTGACTTTC.

The genes are TRBV6-5 and TRBJ2-7, with D possibly TRBD1 on 6 matching bases. Trimming removed 7 bases at V and 2 bases at J, with 12 bases between. CDR3 length equals 13 residues. CDR1 MNHEY and CDR2 SVGAGI come from the germline V gene. Written as DNA, the CDR3 is TGTGCCAGCAAAAGGACAGAGACCTACGAGCAGTACTTC. Its protein product is CASKRTETYEQYF.

The genes are TRBV19 and TRBJ2-1; TRBD2 matches 9 bases. The V and J ends lost 9 bases and 5 bases, in that order; junction bases with no gene match: 11. Germline V lookup: CDR1 LNHDA, CDR2 SQIVND (reference sequence). This CDR3 has 15 residues. The CDR3 region has the DNA TGTGCCAGCACCAATAGCGGGGGAGGGGACAATGAGCAGTTCTTC. Protein: CASTNSGGGDNEQFF.

The V call is TRBV30, the J call TRBJ2-7, with 7 bases that match TRBD2. This CDR3 is built from 14 residues. Trimming cost V 4 bases and J 0 bases; bases outside gene matches: 6. The germline CDR1 and CDR2 sequences are GTSNPN and SVGIG (reference sequence). The CDR3 reads CAWKMGGSSYEQYF. CDR3 nucleotides: TGTGCCTGGAAGATGGGAGGGAGCTCCTACGAGCAGTACTTC.

The chain is built from TRBV4-1 and TRBJ1-5, with TRBD1 identical over 11 bases. The CDR3 sequence is 16 residues long. V lost 1 base, J lost 5 bases, and 4 bases stayed unmatched. Germline CDR1 reads MGHRA; CDR2 reads YSYEKL. CDR3 nucleotides: TGCGCCAGCAGCCAAGGGGACAGGGGGAACCATCAGCCCCAGCATTTT. This translates into CASSQGDRGNHQPQHF.

The CDR3 sequence is CASSSVRRTDTQYF. The CDR3, as DNA: TGTGCCAGCAGTTCCGTGAGGCGCACAGATACGCAGTATTTT. The chain couples TRBV6-2 or TRBV6-3 to TRBJ2-3; D is unresolved. The CDR3 consists of 14 residues. Germline V gene sequence: CDR1 MNHEY, CDR2 SVGEGT. V lost 4 bases and J lost 1, with 9 bases in between.

The rearrangement uses TRBV27 and TRBJ2-1; possible D gene TRBD1, 7 bases. Germline-derived CDR1 and CDR2 are MNHEY and SMNVEV (reference sequence). This CDR3 contains 15 residues. Trimming took 3 bases from V and 4 from J, leaving 13 bases between them. CDR3 sequence reads: CASSFDREAYNEQFF. The CDR3 DNA is TGTGCCAGCAGTTTCGACAGGGAGGCTTACAATGAGCAGTTCTTC.

V and J are TRBV3-1 (or the pseudogene TRBV3-2) and TRBJ2-5; no firm D call. The germline V and J ends were trimmed by 0 bases and 4 bases, with 12 bases remaining between them. The CDR3 is 15 amino acids. Germline V lookup: CDR1 LGHDT, CDR2 YNNKEL (reference sequence). Here the CDR3 reads CASSQEWASRETQYF. Written as DNA, the CDR3 is TGTGCCAGCAGCCAAGAATGGGCATCAAGAGAGACCCAGTACTTC.

The chain couples TRBV28 to TRBJ2-7; 9 positions agree with TRBD1. V was clipped by 7 bases and J by 6 bases; unmatched bases: 10. Germline loops: CDR1 MDHEN, CDR2 SYDVKM. The CDR3 sequence is 14 residues long. CDR3 in amino acids: CASTSGQGFPEQYF. CDR3 nucleotides: TGTGCCAGCACCTCCGGACAGGGGTTTCCCGAGCAGTACTTC.

The V call is TRBV2, the J call TRBJ1-1; D unclear. V lost 3 bases and J 2 bases, leaving 7 bases between the germline ends. The CDR3 is made up of 13 amino acids. Germline V lookup: CDR1 SNHLY, CDR2 FYNNEI. The CDR3 region is CASSDGFNTEAFF. The CDR3, as DNA: TGTGCCAGCAGTGACGGGTTCAACACTGAAGCTTTCTTT.

DNA of the CDR3: TGTGCCAGCAGCGACTCAATAGCAGTCCCCTACAATGAGCAGTTCTTC. Translation: CASSDSIAVPYNEQFF. J is TRBJ2-1 and V is TRBV9; D is ambiguous. This CDR3 contains 16 residues. The V end lost 3 bases, the J end lost 2 bases, and 15 bases lay between the germline ends. Germline loops: CDR1 SGDLS, CDR2 YYNGEE. The variable domain in full, with the rest retrieved from reference TRBV9 and TRBJ2-1, is DSGVTQTPKHLITATGQRVTLRCSPRSGDLSVYWYQQSLDQGLQFLIQYYNGEERAKGNILERFSAQQFPDLHSELNLSSLELGDSALYFCASSDSIAVPYNEQFFGPGTRLTVL.

The V gene is TRBV7-2, the J gene TRBJ1-5; the D gene is possibly TRBD1 (5 bases). CDR3 length: 16 amino acids. Trimming removed 5 bases from V and 5 bases from J, with 19 bases in between. The germline V gene has CDR1 SGHTA and CDR2 FQGNSA. The CDR3 DNA follows: TGTGCCAGCAGCGTCGAGGCGTTGCAGGGTCATCAGCCCCAGCATTTT. This gives the protein CASSVEALQGHQPQHF.

The chain carries TRBV12-2 and TRBJ2-1; the tabulated D call, TRBD2, remains unverified against the DNA. TRBV12-2 is a known pseudogene. The CDR3 has 12 amino acids. The CDR3 sequence: CASRLRVNEQFF. CDR3 bases: TGTGCAAGTCGTCTGAGGGTCAATGAGCAGTTCTTC.

The chain couples TRBV27 to TRBJ2-3, with 12 bases that match TRBD1. The CDR3 is 16 residues long. Losses at the gene ends were 5 bases for V and 4 bases for J; bases not matched to a gene: 7. Germline-derived CDR1 and CDR2 are MNHEY and SMNVEV (reference sequence). The CDR3 nucleotides are TGTGCCAGCAGTCCACCGGGACAGGGGGCGGCAGATACGCAGTATTTT. Translating it yields CASSPPGQGAADTQYF.